This is a list of T cell receptor beta chains from one sample in a study of T cell responses to AZD1222 COVID-19 vaccine. Produced via immunoSEQ multiplex PCR; TCRdb's table is partial and in-frame only. This table has over 100,000 clones, 88% appearing once. The starting material was peripheral blood, obtained on day 0 of MenACWY control vaccination. Source of these receptors: an adult in good health. Each CDR3 is given with its conserved first and last residue. The D gene is left open where the match is weak. Where a row states a size, it is once, few, many or the class of an expanded clone; other rows omit it.

. TRBJ1-6 TRBV30 . TGTGCCTCGCTTAAGACTATTATAACCTCCTATAATTCACCCCTCCACTTT CASLKTIITSYNSPLHF
TRBD1 TRBJ2-7 TRBV10-3 . TGTGCCATCAGCCCGGGAGCCCCGCGGACAGGGGTTGACGAGCAGTACTTC CAISPGAPRTGVDEQYF
TRBD2 TRBJ2-5 TRBV7-8 . TGTGCCAGCAGCTTAGAGGGTCGGGGGACTAGTGAACAAGAGACCCAGTACTTC CASSLEGRGTSEQETQYF
. TRBJ1-5 TRBV10-3 . TGTGCCATCAGTTTTGACGGGAGCAATCAGCCCCAGCATTTT CAISFDGSNQPQHF
TRBD1 TRBJ2-3 TRBV5-1 . TGCGCCAGCAGCCAGGGACAGGGTCTCACAGATACGCAGTATTTT CASSQGQGLTDTQYF
. TRBJ2-1 TRBV11-2 . TGTGCCAGCAGCTTAGATACTTACAATGAGCAGTTCTTC CASSLDTYNEQFF
TRBD1 TRBJ1-2 TRBV7-9 . TGTGCCAGCAGCTTAGTCTCCGGGACAGGGGGTTTTGGCTACACCTTC CASSLVSGTGGFGYTF
. TRBJ2-7 TRBV5-6 . TGTGCCAGCAGCTTGGGGAAGCGGACCAGGGGAATCTACGAGCAGTACTTC CASSLGKRTRGIYEQYF
. TRBJ1-1 TRBV30 . TGTGCCTGGAGTGTATCCGATCTATTGAACACTGAAGCTTTCTTT CAWSVSDLLNTEAFF
. TRBJ2-7 TRBV28 once TGTGCCAGCAGTTTTATAGGGGGCTCCTACGAGCAGTACTTC CASSFIGGSYEQYF